The clone carrying this TCR beta chain was detected only once. The germline V gene encodes CDR1 MNHEY and CDR2 SMNVEV (reference sequence). The V gene end was trimmed by 0 bases and the J gene end by 1 base; junction bases not matched to a gene: 2. CDR3 length: 15 amino acids. The record originates from a study of blood T cell repertoires in COVID-19. Source study methods: Reference gene primers were amplified, and this amplification served to estimate nucleated cell counts. Profiled with immunoSEQ multiplex PCR; TCRdb holds only in-frame clones, not every one. The V and J calls and clone size were taken over from that table, and D and trimming were inferred from the DNA. This table has over 90,000 clones, around nine tenths appearing once.

The chain employs TRBV27 and TRBJ2-5; the match to TRBD2 covers 7 bases. This clonotype originated in a man aged 45-60 years with active or convalescent COVID-19. Sequencing input: peripheral blood. The CDR3 DNA reads TGTGCCAGCAGTTTATCAGCGGGGCTCCAAGAGACCCAGTACTTC. Translation: CASSLSAGLQETQYF.